A single sample is the source of the 25 T cell receptor beta chains below, sequenced in a study of blood T cell repertoires in COVID-19. The repertoire was sequenced with immunoSEQ multiplex PCR; TCRdb's copy has only in-frame clones and lacks some. The sample records 200,000 or so clones, roughly 84% being singletons. Sequences were obtained from peripheral blood. The receptors were sampled from a human donor in a cohort sampled during active COVID-19.

This clone was detected once. The chain recombines TRBV21-1 with TRBJ1-4; the table gives TRBD1 as D, unverified against the DNA. TRBV21-1 is labeled a pseudogene. The CDR3 contains 16 residues. As DNA, the CDR3 is TGTGCCAGCAGCAAAGGACAGCCTGCAACTAATGAAAAACTGTTTTTT. It codes for CASSKGQPATNEKLFF.

The chain uses TRBV2 and TRBJ2-3, with D possibly being TRBD1 (5 bases). Trimming pared 9 bases from V and 8 bases from J, leaving 15 bases between. Germline assignment: CDR1 SNHLY and CDR2 FYNNEI. This CDR3 spans 12 amino acids. This chain's CDR3 is CARGRRDVTQYF. The CDR3 nucleotides are TGTGCCAGGGGGCGGCGAGATGTTACGCAGTATTTT.

The chain links TRBV3-1 (or the pseudogene TRBV3-2) to TRBJ2-7; the match to TRBD1 covers 9 bases. Looked up from germline, CDR1 is LGHDT and CDR2 is YNNKEL (reference sequence). V lost 4 bases, J lost 3 bases, and 4 bases stayed unmatched. The CDR3 spans 14 residues. The DNA for the CDR3 is TGTGCCAGCAGCCCTGGACAGGGGAACTACGAGCAGTACTTC. The encoded protein is CASSPGQGNYEQYF.

The genes are TRBV6-1 and TRBJ2-6; TRBD2 might be the D (5 bases). This CDR3 contains 17 residues. Trimming stripped 0 bases from V and 4 bases from J, with 13 bases between. The germline gives CDR1 MNHNS, CDR2 SASEGT. The CDR3 DNA is TGTGCCAGCAGTGAAGCTTCTTCGGGGAGCGGGGCCAACGTCCTGACTTTC. Amino acid sequence: CASSEASSGSGANVLTF.

The CDR3 sequence is CASRQSSYEQYF. For the CDR3, the DNA is TGTGCCAGCAGACAGAGTTCCTACGAGCAGTACTTC. The rearrangement links TRBV6-5 to TRBJ2-7; D not certain. CDR1 and CDR2 from the germline V gene are MNHEY and SVGAGI. This CDR3 spans 12 amino acids. With 6 bases removed from V and 1 base from J, the gap between germline ends came to 7 bases.

This clone has just a few counts. The rearrangement links TRBV28 to TRBJ2-2; no definite D call. The CDR3 extends over 14 amino acids. V lost 5 bases to trimming and J lost 3 bases, with 10 bases between them. Germline lookup yields CDR1 MDHEN and CDR2 SYDVKM. The CDR3 sequence: CASSLLGDTGELFF. For the CDR3, the DNA is TGTGCCAGCAGTCTCCTAGGAGACACCGGGGAGCTGTTTTTT.

The V gene is TRBV27, the J gene TRBJ1-2, with a weak D call TRBD1 (5 bases). Looked up from germline, CDR1 is MNHEY and CDR2 is SMNVEV (reference sequence). V was clipped by 3 bases and J by 4 bases, with 12 bases between them. The CDR3 runs to 14 residues. CDR3 region: CASSFRRQSYGYTF. DNA for the CDR3: TGTGCCAGCAGTTTCCGCCGACAGTCCTATGGCTACACCTTC.

The chain couples TRBV7-9 to TRBJ2-7; 8 bases agree with TRBD1. The CDR3 extends over 14 amino acids. The junction had 1 base not matched to a gene; V was cut back by 0 bases and J by 3 bases. CDR1 is SEHNR and CDR2 is FQNEAQ in the germline V gene (reference sequence). The DNA for the CDR3 is TGTGCCAGCAGCTTAGCACAGGGGGACTACGAGCAGTACTTC. Amino acid sequence: CASSLAQGDYEQYF.

The chain carries TRBV30 and TRBJ2-1; D possibly corresponds to TRBD2 (6 bases). CDR1 is GTSNPN and CDR2 is SVGIG in the germline V gene (reference sequence). This CDR3 spans 15 amino acids. V was trimmed by 2 bases and J by 1 base, leaving 12 bases between them. The chain's CDR3 is CAWSPGLKSYNEQFF. CDR3 bases: TGTGCCTGGAGTCCGGGACTTAAATCCTACAATGAGCAGTTCTTC. Looking up the rest from reference TRBV30 and TRBJ2-1 gives the full variable domain: SQTIHQWPATLVQPVGSPLSLECTVEGTSNPNLYWYRQAAGRGLQLLFYSVGIGQISSEVPQNLSASRPQDRQFILSSKKLLLSDSGFYLCAWSPGLKSYNEQFFGPGTRLTVL.

The rearrangement uses TRBV13 and TRBJ1-4, with TRBD1 matching over 8 bases. The trim removed 1 base at V and 3 bases at J, leaving 13 bases unmatched. Germline V gene data show CDR1 as PRHDT and CDR2 as FYEKMQ (reference sequence). The CDR3 length is 19 residues. CDR3 in DNA: TGTGCCAGCAGCTTAGCAGTCAGGGGGCCGGAACTTCCTAATGAAAAACTGTTTTTT. This translates into CASSLAVRGPELPNEKLFF.

The rearrangement links TRBV4-1 to TRBJ2-2; TRBD2 might be the D (5 bases). The length of the CDR3 is 18 residues. Deletions cut 2 bases from V and 5 bases from J, with 21 bases between. Germline CDR1 is MGHRA and CDR2 is YSYEKL. The DNA of the CDR3 is TGCGCCAGCAGCCAACCAACCCGATCCCTCAGGAGGACCGGGGAGCTGTTTTTT. Translation gives CASSQPTRSLRRTGELFF.

Regarding this clone: Other nucleotide sequences in the sample specify the same CDR3. This chain links TRBV11-2 with TRBJ2-5; no definite D call. Germline assignment: CDR1 SGHAT and CDR2 FQNNGV. The length of the CDR3 is 11 residues. Deletions cut 4 bases from V and 5 bases from J, with 5 bases between. CDR3 nucleotides: TGTGCCAGCAGCTCGAGCGAGACCCAGTACTTC. This codes for CASSSSETQYF.

The V call is TRBV2, the J call TRBJ1-4, with D possibly TRBD1 on 6 matching bases. This CDR3 is built from 14 residues. The V and J ends lost 8 bases and 1 base respectively, with 11 bases between them. Germline values: CDR1 SNHLY, CDR2 FYNNEI. CDR3 in DNA: TGTGCCAGCTCAAGGACAGTAACTAATGAAAAACTGTTTTTT. Translated, it gives CASSRTVTNEKLFF.

J is TRBJ2-1 and V is TRBV4-2; TRBD2 agrees at 7 bases. This CDR3 region has 16 residues. The germline V gene encodes CDR1 LGHNA and CDR2 YNFKEQ. The V segment lost 2 bases and the J segment 4 bases; nucleotides outside the gene matches: 8. The CDR3 DNA is TGTGCCAGCAGCCAAAGGGCTGGGACTACTTACAATGAGCAGTTCTTC. It encodes CASSQRAGTTYNEQFF.

The V gene is TRBV27, the J gene TRBJ2-3, with 13 bases that match TRBD2. This CDR3 is 15 amino acids long. V lost 7 bases to trimming and J lost 4 bases; unmatched junction nucleotides: 5. The germline gives CDR1 MNHEY, CDR2 SMNVEV (reference sequence). CDR3: CASTRTSGSSDTQYF. The CDR3 coding sequence is TGTGCCAGCACCCGGACTAGCGGGAGCTCAGATACGCAGTATTTT.

The chain recombines TRBV5-4 with TRBJ2-1; 8 positions match TRBD2. Losses at the gene ends were 4 bases for V and 7 bases for J; bases not matched to a gene: 13. CDR1 is SGHNT and CDR2 is YYREEE in the germline V gene (reference sequence). This CDR3 region has 16 residues. The CDR3 protein is CASSPRSGGMWNEQFF. CDR3 bases: TGTGCCAGCAGCCCGCGGAGCGGGGGAATGTGGAATGAGCAGTTCTTC.

The chain recombines TRBV18 with TRBJ2-3; 7 bases are a match to TRBD1. The CDR3 extends over 15 amino acids. V lost 0 bases, J lost 5 bases, and 5 bases stayed unmatched. Per germline, CDR1 KGHSH and CDR2 LQKENI. CDR3 bases: TGTGCCAGCTCACCACCCACAGGGGCCGGAGATACGCAGTATTTT. This gives the protein CASSPPTGAGDTQYF.

The chain couples TRBV2 to TRBJ2-4, with a weak D call TRBD1 (5 bases). The V end lost 4 bases, the J end lost 0 bases, and 16 bases lay between the germline ends. CDR3 length: 17 amino acids. CDR1 and CDR2 (germline): SNHLY, FYNNEI. The CDR3 coding sequence is TGTGCCAGCAGTGGGACACTCTCCCGTCTAGCCAAAAACATTCAGTACTTC. Translating it yields CASSGTLSRLAKNIQYF.

This clone appeared once. The chain links TRBV24-1 to TRBJ2-3; TRBD1 matches 10 bases. CDR1 and CDR2 (germline): KGHDR, SFDVKD. J was trimmed by 1 base and V by 0 bases; bases with no gene match: 6. CDR3 size: 18 residues. CDR3 nucleotide sequence: TGTGCCACCAGTGATTTGCCCCGACAGGGGGCTCGCACAGATACGCAGTATTTT. This sequence encodes CATSDLPRQGARTDTQYF.

This clone was seen only once. J is TRBJ2-3 and V is TRBV27; D gene uncertain. Between the trimmed V and J ends, which lost 3 bases and 2 bases, there was a span of 12 bases. Germline V CDR1 and CDR2: MNHEY, SMNVEV (reference sequence). This CDR3 has 15 residues. This CDR3 reads CASSLAAVHTDTQYF. The CDR3 bases are TGTGCCAGCAGTTTGGCGGCAGTACACACAGATACGCAGTATTTT.

This clone was detected once. The chain couples TRBV7-8 to TRBJ2-1, with 9 bases lining up with TRBD1. Germline CDR1 is SGHVS and CDR2 is FQNEAQ. This CDR3 is built from 15 residues. Trimming took 5 bases from V and 7 from J; bases not matched to a gene: 9. CDR3 in DNA: TGTGCCAGCAGCGTTGGACAGGGGTTGAGAAATGAGCAGTTCTTC. It codes for CASSVGQGLRNEQFF.

The chain carries TRBV3-1 (or the pseudogene TRBV3-2) and TRBJ2-5, with D hard to call. The germline gives CDR1 LGHDT, CDR2 YNNKEL (reference sequence). V was trimmed by 5 bases and J by 5 bases, leaving 9 bases between them. This CDR3 spans 12 amino acids. In nucleotides, the CDR3 is TGTGCCAGCAGCTCTCAGGCCGAGACCCAGTACTTC. Protein product: CASSSQAETQYF.

The chain recombines TRBV11-2 with TRBJ1-1; no reliable D call. There are 14 residues in the CDR3. With 5 bases removed from V and 4 bases from J, the gap between germline ends came to 14 bases. Germline V gives CDR1 SGHAT, CDR2 FQNNGV. CDR3 residues: CASSPRTPGTEAFF. The CDR3 DNA reads as TGTGCCAGCAGCCCCAGAACCCCGGGCACTGAAGCTTTCTTT.

The V and J genes are TRBV30 and TRBJ2-1, with a weak D call TRBD2 (5 bases). The CDR3 is 12 residues long. V dropped 2 bases and J dropped 9 bases, with 11 bases sitting between them. Germline CDR1 is GTSNPN and CDR2 is SVGIG (reference sequence). CDR3 amino acids: CAWSYGLVEQFF. CDR3 coding DNA: TGTGCCTGGAGTTACGGACTTGTTGAGCAGTTCTTC.

V is TRBV29-1 and J is TRBJ2-7; a weak D match, TRBD2 (6 bases). V gave up 6 bases and J gave up 4 bases, with 13 bases separating them. Germline V gene data show CDR1 as SQVTM and CDR2 as ANQGSEA. This CDR3 comprises 12 residues. The CDR3 bases are TGCAGCGTCTCTCCTGCGGGGTACGAGCAGTACTTC. Translated: CSVSPAGYEQYF.